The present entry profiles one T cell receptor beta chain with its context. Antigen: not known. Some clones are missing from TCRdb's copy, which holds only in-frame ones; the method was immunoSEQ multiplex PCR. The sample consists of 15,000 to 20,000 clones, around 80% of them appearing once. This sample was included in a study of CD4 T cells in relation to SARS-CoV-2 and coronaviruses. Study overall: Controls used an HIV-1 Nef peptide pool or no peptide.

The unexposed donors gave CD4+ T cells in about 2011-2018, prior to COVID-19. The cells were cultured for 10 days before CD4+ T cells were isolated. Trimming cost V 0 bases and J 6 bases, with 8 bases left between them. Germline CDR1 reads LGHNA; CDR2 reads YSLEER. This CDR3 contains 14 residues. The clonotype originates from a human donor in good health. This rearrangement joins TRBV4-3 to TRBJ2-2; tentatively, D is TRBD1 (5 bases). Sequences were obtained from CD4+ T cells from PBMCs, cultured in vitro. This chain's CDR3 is CASSQERGAGELFF. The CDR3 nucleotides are TGCGCCAGCAGCCAAGAAAGGGGTGCCGGGGAGCTGTTTTTT.